These 12 T cell receptor beta chains were all obtained from the same sample, sequenced in a study of shared clonotypes between healthy human individuals. Profiling relied on immunoSEQ multiplex PCR, and the TCRdb table lists in-frame clones only, not all of them. Of just over 2,000,000 clones in the sample, approximately 95% were seen once. Sequencing input: naive CD4+ T cells sorted from blood. Subset meaning: CD45RA+ positively selected. The source is a man between 18 and 35 years old in good health.

The chain is built from TRBV9 and TRBJ1-2; D perhaps matches TRBD1 (5 bases). This CDR3 spans 15 amino acids. Germline V gives CDR1 SGDLS, CDR2 YYNGEE. Trimming removed 3 bases at V and 3 bases at J, with 15 bases between. CDR3 DNA: TGTGCCAGCAGCGCCAGGTTCGAGGGACACTATGGCTACACCTTC. The encoded protein is CASSARFEGHYGYTF. The variable domain in full, completed from reference TRBV9 and TRBJ1-2, reads DSGVTQTPKHLITATGQRVTLRCSPRSGDLSVYWYQQSLDQGLQFLIQYYNGEERAKGNILERFSAQQFPDLHSELNLSSLELGDSALYFCASSARFEGHYGYTFGSGTRLTVV.

The chain is built from TRBV5-8 and TRBJ2-5; the match to TRBD1 covers 7 bases. The V segment lost 5 bases and the J segment 3 bases; nucleotides outside the gene matches: 10. Germline V CDR1 and CDR2: SGHTS, YDEGEE. The CDR3 extends over 15 amino acids. The CDR3 is CASSRQGGPKETQYF. In DNA form, the CDR3 reads TGTGCCAGCAGTAGACAGGGTGGTCCTAAAGAGACCCAGTACTTC.

This clone was seen many times. CDR3 nucleotides: TGCGCCAGCAGCTCCCCGACCGGGGGACGCTACGAGCAGTACTTC. Its translation: CASSSPTGGRYEQYF. The chain has TRBV5-1 and TRBJ2-7; D is possibly TRBD2 (6 bases). The V gene lost 3 bases and the J gene lost 3 bases, with 16 bases spanning the gap. There are 15 residues in the CDR3. CDR1 is SGHRS and CDR2 is YFSETQ in the germline V gene. Full variable domain (missing parts from reference TRBV5-1 and TRBJ2-7): KAGVTQTPRYLIKTRGQQVTLSCSPISGHRSVSWYQQTPGQGLQFLFEYFSETQRNKGNFPGRFSGRQFSNSRSEMNVSTLELGDSALYLCASSSPTGGRYEQYFGPGTRLTVT.

The chain carries TRBV4-3 and TRBJ2-1, with 9 bases identical to TRBD2. CDR1 is LGHNA, CDR2 YSLEER, per germline. The trim removed 1 base at V and 8 bases at J, leaving 6 bases unmatched. CDR3 length: 15 residues. CDR3 sequence: CASSQGAGGRYEQFF. The DNA of the CDR3 is TGCGCCAGCAGCCAAGGGGCGGGAGGGAGGTATGAGCAGTTCTTC.

The V and J genes are TRBV7-2 and TRBJ2-7; TRBD1 matches at 9 bases. The CDR3 loop spans 14 amino acids. V was pared by 4 bases and J by 0 bases, with 1 base of the junction left unmatched. Looked up from germline, CDR1 is SGHTA and CDR2 is FQGNSA. The DNA for the CDR3 is TGTGCCAGCAGCTCGACAGGGGGCTCCTACGAGCAGTACTTC. Protein product: CASSSTGGSYEQYF.

The chain joins TRBV15 to TRBJ1-2; tentative D call: TRBD1 (6 bases). Germline CDR1 reads LNHNV; CDR2 reads YYDKDF (reference sequence). Trimming removed 0 bases from V and 4 bases from J, with 12 bases in between. CDR3 length: 15 amino acids. The chain's CDR3 is CATSRDGGSIYGYTF. CDR3 bases: TGTGCCACCAGCAGAGATGGGGGCAGTATCTATGGCTACACCTTC.

The CDR3 is CASSDHPGGVANSPLHF. DNA of the CDR3: TGTGCCAGCAGTGACCACCCGGGGGGGGTCGCTAATTCACCCCTCCACTTT. The rearrangement links TRBV6-4 to TRBJ1-6, with D maybe TRBD1 (5 bases). This CDR3 has 17 residues. Germline V gene lookup returns CDR1 MRHNA and CDR2 SNTAGT. V lost 2 bases and J 6 bases, leaving 17 bases between the germline ends.

This chain connects TRBV5-6 to TRBJ1-2; possible D gene TRBD1, 6 bases. The CDR3 covers 14 residues. Germline V gene lookup returns CDR1 SGHDT and CDR2 YYEEEE. The V and J ends lost 5 bases and 3 bases respectively, with 14 bases between them. Here the CDR3 reads CASRPPGHDYGYTF. In nucleotides, the CDR3 is TGTGCCAGCAGACCACCGGGACACGACTATGGCTACACCTTC. Complete variable domain (other parts from reference TRBV5-6 and TRBJ1-2): DAGVTQSPTHLIKTRGQQVTLRCSPKSGHDTVSWYQQALGQGPQFIFQYYEEEERQRGNFPDRFSGHQFPNYSSELNVNALLLGDSALYLCASRPPGHDYGYTFGSGTRLTVV.

This sequence joins TRBV7-9 and TRBJ1-6; D is possibly TRBD1 (6 bases). Germline values: CDR1 SEHNR, CDR2 FQNEAQ (reference sequence). V shed 2 bases and J shed 10 bases, with 18 bases lying between them. This CDR3 comprises 16 residues. The CDR3 nucleotides read TGTGCCAGCAGCTTAAATAGTCCAGGGGAAGGCTCACCCCTCCACTTT. This gives the protein CASSLNSPGEGSPLHF.

The J gene is TRBJ1-3, the V gene TRBV6-5, with D hard to call. This CDR3 contains 14 residues. Germline loops: CDR1 MNHEY, CDR2 SVGAGI. Trimming removed 5 bases at V and 5 bases at J, with 13 bases between. The CDR3 loop reads CASSPEAARNTIYF. The CDR3 DNA sequence: TGTGCCAGCAGTCCGGAGGCAGCGAGAAACACCATATATTTT.

The CDR3 bases are TGCGCCAGCAGCCAAGAAGCCCAAATAGGGACAGGGAAAAACATTCAGTACTTC. Its translation: CASSQEAQIGTGKNIQYF. V and J are TRBV4-1 and TRBJ2-4; 9 bases line up with TRBD1. Germline CDR1 and CDR2: MGHRA and YSYEKL. Unmatched junction bases numbered 10, after V lost 0 bases and J lost 4 bases. There are 18 residues in the CDR3.

The chain employs TRBV6-5 and TRBJ1-4; 7 positions agree with TRBD1. Germline values: CDR1 MNHEY, CDR2 SVGAGI. V trimming: 4 bases; J trimming: 2 bases; junction bases outside the gene matches: 7. CDR3 length: 16 amino acids. This CDR3 reads CASSWPTGRTNEKLFF. For the CDR3, the DNA is TGTGCCAGCAGTTGGCCGACAGGGCGGACTAATGAAAAACTGTTTTTT.